This entry describes one T cell receptor beta chain. Its antigen is undetermined. Unique molecular identifiers featured in each of the TCR beta cDNA libraries. From the PCR reads, TCRdb called clonotypes with MiXCR, one entry per CDR3 protein. The sample has almost 700,000 distinct CDR3 sequences, approximately 60% seen once; the top ten hold around 11%. The record originates from a study of post-analysis software for immune sequencing data. Whole-study results and caveats: When patients were compared with controls, about 5 TRBV segments were more frequent, TRBV5-6, TRBV5-1 and TRBV20-1 among them. Normalized Chao1 diversity in multiple sclerosis patients fell significantly below that of controls.

CDR3 size: 16 residues. CDR1 and CDR2 (germline): MNHNS, SASEGT. J gave up 3 bases and V 8 bases, and 11 bases lay outside the gene matches. The V gene is TRBV6-1, the J gene TRBJ2-3; 10 bases align to TRBD1. Sequenced input: blood. The source of this sequence is a girl between 2 and 10 years old with multiple sclerosis. CDR3 nucleotide sequence: TGTGCCAGCCCCACTAGGGGACAGGGGTTGACAGATACGCAGTATTTT. Protein product: CASPTRGQGLTDTQYF.